The 29 T cell receptor beta chains below come from one sample, sequenced in a study of T cells in Graves' hyperthyroidism and ophthalmopathy. RNA transcripts gave rise to amplified TCR beta CDR3 regions. The TCR CDR3 first-round RT-PCR relied on the HTBI primer set. TCRdb recomputed calls from the multiplex PCR reads with MiXCR, one row per CDR3 protein. The sample records roughly 500,000 distinct CDR3 sequences, approximately 23% being singletons. Sequences were obtained from blood. These receptors were collected from a woman aged 70-85 years with Graves' ophthalmopathy.

This clonotype has a count of ten or more. CDR3 DNA: TGCAGTGCTAGCTACTACAATGAGCAGTTCTTC. Translating it yields CSASYYNEQFF. The chain carries TRBV20-1 and TRBJ2-1; D unresolved. V lost 3 bases and J lost 3, with 3 bases in between. The CDR3 has 11 residues. Germline-derived CDR1 and CDR2 are DFQATT and SNEGSKA (reference sequence).

This clonotype was found a few times. The gene calls are TRBV6-5 and TRBJ1-5; 7 bases map to TRBD1. V lost 4 bases, J lost 5 bases, and 5 bases stayed unmatched. CDR1 and CDR2 from the germline V gene are MNHEY and SVGAGI. The CDR3 is 14 residues long. The CDR3 region has the DNA TGTGCCAGCAGTTCCGGGACAGCTGATCAGCCCCAGCATTTT. This encodes CASSSGTADQPQHF.

This clonotype was counted ten times or more. This chain joins TRBV7-8 and TRBJ1-1; D unclear. Germline-derived CDR1 and CDR2 are SGHVS and FQNEAQ. The CDR3 is 15 residues long. Between the trimmed V and J ends, which lost 1 base and 1 base, there was a span of 10 bases. The CDR3 loop reads CASSLEGLGNTEAFF. In DNA form, the CDR3 reads TGTGCCAGCAGCTTAGAAGGGCTCGGGAACACTGAAGCTTTCTTT. Using reference TRBV7-8 and TRBJ1-1 for the parts outside the CDR3, the full variable domain is GAGVSQSPRYKVAKRGQDVALRCDPISGHVSLFWYQQALGQGPEFLTYFQNEAQLDKSGLPSDRFFAERPEGSVSTLKIQRTQQEDSAVYLCASSLEGLGNTEAFFGQGTRLTVV.

This clonotype was seen more than once but under ten times. The CDR3 region has the DNA TGTGCCAGCATGCAGGGAAAGGGTAGCTACGAGCAGTACTTC. Its protein is CASMQGKGSYEQYF. V is TRBV2 and J is TRBJ2-7, with TRBD1 as a possible D gene (5 bases). Germline CDR1 and CDR2: SNHLY and FYNNEI. Trimming removed 7 bases at V and 3 bases at J, with 16 bases between. The CDR3 totals 14 residues.

This clonotype was detected ten times or more. The rearrangement uses TRBV28 and TRBJ2-7, with 12 nucleotides matching TRBD2. Losses at the gene ends were 3 bases for V and 7 bases for J; bases not matched to a gene: 7. CDR3 length equals 15 residues. Germline V gene lookup returns CDR1 MDHEN and CDR2 SYDVKM. DNA for the CDR3: TGTGCCAGCAGTTTCTGGCTAGCGGGGGGGAGGGAGCAGTACTTC. Its translation: CASSFWLAGGREQYF. The full variable domain, in which reference TRBV28 and TRBJ2-7 provide the parts outside the CDR3, is DVKVTQSSRYLVKRTGEKVFLECVQDMDHENMFWYRQDPGLGLRLIYFSYDVKMKEKGDIPEGYSVSREKKERFSLILESASTNQTSMYLCASSFWLAGGREQYFGPGTRLTVT.

The chain carries TRBV20-1 and TRBJ2-3; TRBD2 agrees at 7 bases. Trimming cost V 6 bases and J 1 base; bases outside gene matches: 19. Germline CDR1 reads DFQATT; CDR2 reads SNEGSKA (reference sequence). The CDR3 has 18 residues. The CDR3 coding sequence is TGCAGTGCCACGGGGAGTCTAGCGATTGGGGGGGGCACAGATACGCAGTATTTT. This codes for CSATGSLAIGGGTDTQYF.

With respect to this clonotype: Being one base from a much bigger clone, this may be a read error. CDR3 sequence reads: CASSFSGDQETQHF. DNA for the CDR3: TGTGCCAGTAGTTTCTCAGGAGATCAAGAGACCCAGCACTTC. The chain combines TRBV19 with TRBJ2-5; D gene unclear. Germline-derived CDR1 and CDR2 are LNHDA and SQIVND (reference sequence). This CDR3 is built from 14 residues.

This clonotype was observed at least ten times. The chain has TRBV7-2 and TRBJ2-1; D possibly corresponds to TRBD1 (6 bases). Deletions cut 5 bases from V and 6 bases from J, with 11 bases between. Germline CDR1 SGHTA, CDR2 FQGNSA. The length of the CDR3 is 13 residues. The CDR3 here is CASSGNRVNEQFF. Written as DNA, the CDR3 is TGTGCCAGCAGCGGTAACAGGGTCAATGAGCAGTTCTTC.

This clonotype was seen a few times. CDR3 amino acids: CASSSLAGRVETQYF. The DNA of the CDR3 is TGTGCCAGCAGCTCCTTAGCGGGGAGGGTAGAGACCCAGTACTTC. The chain carries TRBV7-6 and TRBJ2-5, with 8 bases lining up with TRBD2. The germline gives CDR1 SGHVS, CDR2 FNYEAQ. The CDR3 extends over 15 amino acids. J was trimmed by 4 bases and V by 4 bases; bases with no gene match: 8.

The sample holds a few counts of this clonotype. V is TRBV30 and J is TRBJ1-1; no clear D. From germline, CDR1 is GTSNPN and CDR2 SVGIG (reference sequence). The CDR3 is made up of 13 amino acids. V lost 3 bases, J lost 1 base, and 9 bases lay in between. In DNA form, the CDR3 reads TGTGCCTGGAGCGACGGGAGGAACACTGAAGCTTTCTTT. It translates to CAWSDGRNTEAFF.

This clonotype was seen ten or more times. The J gene is TRBJ1-3, the V gene TRBV6-1; D is unclear. The CDR3 loop spans 14 amino acids. Per the germline V gene, CDR1 is MNHNS and CDR2 is SASEGT. V gave up 6 bases and J gave up 0 bases, with 9 bases separating them. The DNA of the CDR3 is TGTGCCAGCAGCCTTAGGGCCTCTGGAAACACCATATATTTT. Translation: CASSLRASGNTIYF.

This clonotype was counted at least ten times. At one of its ends the junction is not consistent with the germline gene, which may arise from a read error. The chain employs TRBV5-1 and TRBJ1-1; TRBD1 might be the D (6 bases). The CDR3 totals 14 residues. Germline assignment: CDR1 SGHRS and CDR2 YFSETQ. Here the CDR3 reads CASSLRGRGTEAFF. CDR3 nucleotide sequence: TGTGCCAGCAGCTTAAGGGGCAGGGGCACTGAAGCTTTCTTT.

The gene calls are TRBV6-2 or TRBV6-3 and TRBJ2-1; D possibly corresponds to TRBD2 (6 bases). Germline loops: CDR1 MNHEY, CDR2 SVGEGT. Trimming took off 3 bases at V and 8 bases at J, with 17 bases between the two ends. This CDR3 region has 15 residues. The CDR3 region is CASSYGGGGIHEQFF. The CDR3 DNA reads as TGTGCCAGCAGTTATGGGGGAGGAGGGATCCATGAGCAGTTCTTC.

This clonotype was seen repeatedly, ten times or more. The V and J genes are TRBV2 and TRBJ2-7; 7 positions agree with TRBD1. The germline CDR1 and CDR2 sequences are SNHLY and FYNNEI. CDR3 size: 13 residues. Trimming at V came to 6 bases and at J to 3 bases, leaving 5 bases not matched to a gene. The CDR3 reads CASRKGQNYEQYF. The CDR3 bases are TGTGCCAGCAGAAAGGGACAGAACTACGAGCAGTACTTC.

This clonotype was observed a few times. The chain combines TRBV5-5 with TRBJ2-2; D is ambiguous. The CDR3 contains 14 residues. Per the germline V gene, CDR1 is SGHKS and CDR2 is YYEKEE (reference sequence). V dropped 3 bases and J dropped 5 bases, with 11 bases sitting between them. CDR3 amino acids: CASSSFHGTGELFF. In nucleotides, the CDR3 is TGTGCCAGCAGCTCATTTCACGGGACCGGGGAGCTGTTTTTT. Variable domain in full (rest from reference TRBV5-5 and TRBJ2-2): DAGVTQSPTHLIKTRGQQVTLRCSPISGHKSVSWYQQVLGQGPQFIFQYYEKEERGRGNFPDRFSARQFPNYSSELNVNALLLGDSALYLCASSSFHGTGELFFGEGSRLTVL.

The J gene is TRBJ2-1, the V gene TRBV24-1; D is unclear. V was cut by 7 bases and J by 4 bases, with 16 bases left in between. The CDR3 consists of 15 residues. The germline V gene has CDR1 KGHDR and CDR2 SFDVKD. The CDR3 sequence is CATSPLGLWYNEQFF. In DNA, the CDR3 is TGTGCCACCAGCCCTCTAGGGTTGTGGTACAATGAGCAGTTCTTC.

This clonotype was seen more than once but under ten times. The chain recombines TRBV4-3 with TRBJ1-4; TRBD1 is a possible D gene (6 bases). The CDR3 covers 13 residues. Trimming left V 3 bases short and J 14 bases short, with 16 bases between. Germline values: CDR1 LGHNA, CDR2 YSLEER. CDR3 amino acids: CASSQRPGDILFF. CDR3 nucleotides: TGCGCCAGCAGCCAGCGCCCGGGGGACATCCTGTTTTTT.

This rearrangement joins TRBV3-1 to TRBJ1-1; 7 nucleotides line up with TRBD1. V was clipped by 5 bases and J by 1 base; unmatched bases: 13. Germline V CDR1 and CDR2: LGHDT, YNNKEL (reference sequence). The CDR3 contains 17 residues. In DNA form, the CDR3 reads TGTGCCAGCAGCGAAGCCTTCTCCAGGACAGGGAACACTGAAGCTTTCTTT. It codes for CASSEAFSRTGNTEAFF.

The genes are TRBV30 and TRBJ1-2; 12 nucleotides line up with TRBD1. With 0 bases clipped from V and 8 bases from J, the junction kept 10 bases outside the gene matches. Per germline, CDR1 GTSNPN and CDR2 SVGIG (reference sequence). The CDR3 is 16 residues long. The CDR3 loop is CAWSVPTGTGGAGYTF. In nucleotides, the CDR3 is TGTGCCTGGAGTGTACCGACTGGGACAGGGGGCGCAGGCTACACCTTC.

This clonotype was counted only a few times. The V call is TRBV20-1, the J call TRBJ1-5; 12 bases align to TRBD1. This CDR3 is 17 amino acids long. Germline CDR1 is DFQATT and CDR2 is SNEGSKA (reference sequence). Trimming removed 3 bases from V and 4 bases from J; junction bases left unmatched: 10. This CDR3 reads CSARFGTGGGVNQPQHF. DNA for the CDR3: TGCAGTGCTAGGTTCGGGACAGGGGGCGGGGTAAATCAGCCCCAGCATTTT.

V is TRBV28 and J is TRBJ1-2, with TRBD1 matching 9 bases. Trimming removed 4 bases from V and 11 bases from J; junction bases left unmatched: 11. CDR3 length: 14 amino acids. Germline V gene data show CDR1 as MDHEN and CDR2 as SYDVKM. CDR3 in DNA: TGTGCCAGCAGTTCATCCTCCTCACAGGGGGCTTACACCTTC. Protein product: CASSSSSSQGAYTF.

The chain has TRBV7-9 and TRBJ2-2; tentatively, D is TRBD1 or TRBD2 (5 bases each). Trimming stripped 7 bases from V and 6 bases from J, with 15 bases between. The CDR3 spans 14 residues. CDR1 and CDR2 from the germline V gene are SEHNR and FQNEAQ (reference sequence). In DNA, the CDR3 is TGTGCCAGCACGTACACCGGGGCGGCCGGGGAGCTGTTTTTT. Translated: CASTYTGAAGELFF.

This clonotype was observed a few times. The chain employs TRBV20-1 and TRBJ2-7; no clear D. Trimming removed 5 bases at V and 0 bases at J, with 11 bases between. Germline loops: CDR1 DFQATT, CDR2 SNEGSKA (reference sequence). The CDR3 is 13 residues long. The CDR3, as DNA: TGCAGTGCTTCCCTAGGACCCTCCTACGAGCAGTACTTC. It translates to CSASLGPSYEQYF.

The chain has TRBV20-1 and TRBJ1-1; a possible D gene is TRBD1 (5 bases). The V and J ends lost 6 bases and 3 bases respectively, with 20 bases between them. The CDR3 length is 15 residues. CDR1 and CDR2 (germline): DFQATT, SNEGSKA (reference sequence). The DNA of the CDR3 is TGCAGTGCGATTGGGGGGGGTAGTAAGGACACTGAAGCTTTCTTT. Translation gives CSAIGGGSKDTEAFF.

This clonotype was detected only a few times. A read error may produce the germline difference seen at one junction end. V is TRBV29-1 and J is TRBJ1-1; D is unresolved. In germline, CDR1 is SQVTM, CDR2 ANQGSEA. This CDR3 contains 12 residues. The CDR3 reads CSAEYSNTEAFF. The CDR3 bases are TGCAGCGCTGAATACTCGAACACTGAAGCTTTCTTT. Variable domain in full (rest from reference TRBV29-1 and TRBJ1-1): SAVISQKPSRDICQRGTSLTIQCQVDSQVTMMFWYRQQPGQSLTLIATANQGSEATYESGFVIDKFPISRPNLTFSTLTVSNMSPEDSSIYLCSAEYSNTEAFFGQGTRLTVV.

This chain uses TRBV30 with TRBJ2-7; 10 bases are shared with TRBD2. V lost 4 bases to trimming and J lost 5 bases; unmatched junction nucleotides: 11. The CDR3 has 15 amino acids. In germline, CDR1 is GTSNPN, CDR2 SVGIG (reference sequence). The CDR3 loop reads CAWTIGGLATDEQYF. The DNA for the CDR3 is TGTGCCTGGACCATAGGGGGACTAGCGACAGACGAGCAGTACTTC.

This clonotype was counted only a few times. The chain uses TRBV20-1 and TRBJ1-5; D might be TRBD1 (5 bases). The V end was cut by 5 bases, the J end by 3 bases, with 17 bases between. CDR3 length equals 15 residues. In germline, CDR1 is DFQATT, CDR2 SNEGSKA (reference sequence). DNA of the CDR3: TGCAGTGCTCGGGGCTTTAACAGAGACAATCAGCCCCAGCATTTT. The encoded protein is CSARGFNRDNQPQHF.

This clonotype was seen repeatedly, ten times or more. The chain carries TRBV18 and TRBJ2-1; D remains unclear. Trimming cost V 2 bases and J 10 bases, with 12 bases left between them. CDR1 is KGHSH and CDR2 is LQKENI in the germline V gene. The CDR3 contains 13 residues. CDR3 loop: CASSPEKLHEQFF. CDR3 nucleotides: TGTGCCAGCTCACCAGAGAAGTTACACGAGCAGTTCTTC.

The J gene is TRBJ2-4, the V gene TRBV5-1; 7 nucleotides align to TRBD1. Trimming removed 4 bases from V and 0 bases from J; junction bases left unmatched: 13. The CDR3 has 18 amino acids. Germline CDR1 SGHRS, CDR2 YFSETQ. In DNA form, the CDR3 reads TGCGCCAGCAGCCCGGGACAGACGCCAGATCTAGCCAAAAACATTCAGTACTTC. It encodes CASSPGQTPDLAKNIQYF.